The 21 T cell receptor beta chains in this list originate from one sample, sequenced in a study of T cell changes during pregnancy in multiple sclerosis. The repertoire was sequenced with immunoSEQ multiplex PCR; TCRdb's copy has only in-frame clones and lacks some. The sample carries about 85,000 clones, approximately 91% recorded once. This material consisted of peripheral blood, taken in the first trimester of pregnancy. The receptors here all came from a female donor with multiple sclerosis, enrolled in a pregnancy study.

V is TRBV5-1 and J is TRBJ2-3, with 7 bases matching TRBD1. Germline CDR1 reads SGHRS; CDR2 reads YFSETQ. This CDR3 is built from 15 residues. V was clipped by 4 bases and J by 2 bases; unmatched bases: 7. The CDR3 reads CASSTGQATTDTQYF. Here the CDR3 DNA reads TGCGCCAGCAGCACAGGACAGGCGACCACAGATACGCAGTATTTT.

The gene calls are TRBV7-9 and TRBJ1-5; D not resolved. Germline V gives CDR1 SEHNR, CDR2 FQNEAQ (reference sequence). V gave up 3 bases and J gave up 7 bases, with 7 bases separating them. CDR3 length equals 12 residues. The DNA of the CDR3 is TGTGCCAGCAGCTTTGGCGGGCAGCCCCAGCATTTT. Translating gives CASSFGGQPQHF.

The chain has TRBV11-2 and TRBJ2-7; TRBD2 agrees at 13 bases. The CDR3 extends over 15 amino acids. CDR1 SGHAT and CDR2 FQNNGV come from the germline V gene. V lost 4 bases to trimming and J lost 7 bases; unmatched junction nucleotides: 7. The CDR3 reads CASSSRLAGGREQYF. The CDR3 DNA is TGTGCCAGCAGCTCCAGACTAGCGGGAGGTCGGGAGCAGTACTTC.

This clone appeared a single time. The CDR3 loop is CASSPRGTTNEKLFF. The DNA for the CDR3 is TGTGCCAGCTCACCAAGGGGGACGACTAATGAAAAACTGTTTTTT. The chain joins TRBV18 to TRBJ1-4; the D gene is possibly TRBD1 (6 bases). V was clipped by 2 bases and J by 2 bases, with 9 bases between them. The germline gives CDR1 KGHSH, CDR2 LQKENI. This CDR3 has 15 residues.

V gene TRBV5-4 combines with J gene TRBJ2-3; 8 bases are shared with TRBD2. CDR1 SGHNT and CDR2 YYREEE come from the germline V gene (reference sequence). Trimming took 4 bases from V and 3 from J; bases not matched to a gene: 7. The CDR3 is 15 amino acids. DNA of the CDR3: TGTGCCAGCAGCGAGGCGCGGGGGGTTACAGATACGCAGTATTTT. As protein: CASSEARGVTDTQYF.

The rearrangement joins TRBV18 to TRBJ1-2; D ambiguous. Germline CDR1 reads KGHSH; CDR2 reads LQKENI. The CDR3 has 15 residues. With 5 bases removed from V and 0 bases from J, the gap between germline ends came to 13 bases. The CDR3, as DNA: TGTGCCAGCTCATACGGGAATGGAGCTAACTATGGCTACACCTTC. This encodes CASSYGNGANYGYTF.

This clone was seen just once. The chain combines TRBV30 with TRBJ1-5; D may be TRBD1 (5 bases). Germline V gene lookup returns CDR1 GTSNPN and CDR2 SVGIG (reference sequence). Trimming pared 2 bases from V and 2 bases from J, leaving 10 bases between. The CDR3 length is 14 residues. DNA of the CDR3: TGTGCCTGGAGTTCCTGGGGGGGCAATCAGCCCCAGCATTTT. This encodes CAWSSWGGNQPQHF.

The chain joins TRBV7-2 to TRBJ2-7; 8 nucleotides align to TRBD2. The length of the CDR3 is 14 residues. V lost 5 bases to trimming and J lost 3 bases; unmatched junction nucleotides: 6. Germline V gene sequence: CDR1 SGHTA, CDR2 FQGNSA. The CDR3 nucleotides are TGTGCCAGCAGCCAGCACGGGACTAGCTACGAGCAGTACTTC. Translating gives CASSQHGTSYEQYF. Full variable domain (remainder filled in from reference TRBV7-2 and TRBJ2-7): GAGVSQSPSNKVTEKGKDVELRCDPISGHTALYWYRQSLGQGLEFLIYFQGNSAPDKSGLPSDRFSAERTGGSVSTLTIQRTQQEDSAVYLCASSQHGTSYEQYFGPGTRLTVT.

The rearrangement joins TRBV18 to TRBJ2-7; 9 bases fit TRBD1. In germline, CDR1 is KGHSH, CDR2 LQKENI. With V trimmed by 2 bases and J by 6 bases, 8 bases remained unmatched. The CDR3 consists of 15 residues. CDR3 nucleotide sequence: TGTGCCAGCTCACCATGGGGACAGGGAGCTCTCGAGCAGTACTTC. Translated: CASSPWGQGALEQYF.

This chain uses TRBV6-5 with TRBJ1-6, with 9 bases fitting TRBD1. The CDR3 is made up of 14 amino acids. Germline CDR1 and CDR2: MNHEY and SVGAGI. J lost 10 bases, V lost 4 bases, and 5 bases had no gene match. CDR3 amino acids: CASSLQGAQSPLHF. CDR3 bases: TGTGCCAGCAGTTTACAGGGGGCACAGTCACCCCTCCACTTT.

CDR3 protein: CASSYMRGKQETQYF. The CDR3 DNA follows: TGTGCCAGCAGTTACATGAGGGGGAAACAAGAGACCCAGTACTTC. The rearrangement uses TRBV6-6 and TRBJ2-5; D is perhaps TRBD1 (6 bases). Trimming left V 2 bases short and J 2 bases short, with 12 bases between. This CDR3 is 15 amino acids long. The V gene's germline CDR1 is MNHNY and CDR2 SVGAGI (reference sequence).

This sequence joins TRBV6-5 and TRBJ2-1, with 10 bases fitting TRBD2. Germline V lookup: CDR1 MNHEY, CDR2 SVGAGI. The CDR3 is 15 amino acids. After removal of 6 bases from V and 2 bases from J, the junction contained 4 bases not matched to a gene. CDR3 in amino acids: CASRSSGSTYNEQFF. The CDR3 coding sequence is TGTGCCAGCAGATCTAGCGGGAGCACCTACAATGAGCAGTTCTTC.

V and J are TRBV6-1 and TRBJ1-5; 7 nucleotides match TRBD1. Germline V lookup: CDR1 MNHNS, CDR2 SASEGT. The CDR3 sequence is 15 residues long. V lost 4 bases, J lost 5 bases, and 8 bases stayed unmatched. CDR3 in amino acids: CASSGAGTVYQPQHF. CDR3 coding DNA: TGTGCCAGCAGTGGGGCCGGGACAGTTTATCAGCCCCAGCATTTT.

The chain combines TRBV29-1 with TRBJ1-1; 9 bases line up with TRBD1. This CDR3 has 12 residues. J gave up 5 bases and V 7 bases, and 5 bases lay outside the gene matches. Germline V gives CDR1 SQVTM, CDR2 ANQGSEA. The DNA of the CDR3 is TGCAGCGCAAGGACAGGGGAAACTGAAGCTTTCTTT. It specifies CSARTGETEAFF.

The CDR3 region has the DNA TGTGCCAGCAGCTTAGGCCCGGGTTGGAGAGAACTTAACTATGGCTACACCTTC. This encodes CASSLGPGWRELNYGYTF. V gene TRBV7-2 combines with J gene TRBJ1-2; the D is unclear. CDR3 length: 18 amino acids. Per germline, CDR1 SGHTA and CDR2 FQGNSA. Trimming removed 1 base at V and 1 base at J, with 19 bases between.

This clone has a single count. The rearrangement uses TRBV2 and TRBJ1-2, with a possible D match to TRBD1 (6 bases). Germline assignment: CDR1 SNHLY and CDR2 FYNNEI. With 7 bases removed from V and 4 bases from J, the gap between germline ends came to 16 bases. CDR3 length: 14 amino acids. The chain's CDR3 is CASIVGGAGYGYTF. Written as DNA, the CDR3 is TGTGCCAGCATTGTTGGGGGCGCGGGCTATGGCTACACCTTC.

V is TRBV27 and J is TRBJ1-6, with 8 bases fitting TRBD1. Germline V gene lookup returns CDR1 MNHEY and CDR2 SMNVEV (reference sequence). Germline trimming cut 8 bases from V and 7 bases from J; bases unmatched to any gene: 7. CDR3 length: 14 residues. The CDR3 DNA reads TGTGCCAGCTTGACAGGGGCTTTAAATTCACCCCTCCACTTT. Amino acids: CASLTGALNSPLHF.

This sequence joins TRBV18 and TRBJ2-1; 8 bases are shared with TRBD1. Losses at the gene ends were 1 base for V and 4 bases for J; bases not matched to a gene: 6. This CDR3 is built from 16 residues. Germline CDR1 KGHSH, CDR2 LQKENI. CDR3 amino acids: CASSPQLRTGYNEQFF. In DNA, the CDR3 is TGTGCCAGCTCACCACAGCTCAGGACAGGGTACAATGAGCAGTTCTTC. The entire variable domain, with the rest obtained from reference TRBV18 and TRBJ2-1, is as follows: NAGVMQNPRHLVRRRGQEARLRCSPMKGHSHVYWYRQLPEEGLKFMVYLQKENIIDESGMPKERFSAEFPKEGPSILRIQQVVRGDSAAYFCASSPQLRTGYNEQFFGPGTRLTVL.

The V gene is TRBV9, the J gene TRBJ2-5; D possibly corresponds to TRBD2 (6 bases). Looked up from germline, CDR1 is SGDLS and CDR2 is YYNGEE. The CDR3 length is 14 residues. The V end lost 2 bases, the J end lost 5 bases, and 13 bases lay between the germline ends. The CDR3 bases are TGTGCCAGCAGCGTGGGGGGTGAGGAGGAGACCCAGTACTTC. Its protein is CASSVGGEEETQYF. Based on the CDR3 plus reference TRBV9 and TRBJ2-5, the full variable domain is DSGVTQTPKHLITATGQRVTLRCSPRSGDLSVYWYQQSLDQGLQFLIQYYNGEERAKGNILERFSAQQFPDLHSELNLSSLELGDSALYFCASSVGGEEETQYFGPGTRLLVL.

The chain combines TRBV11-1 with TRBJ2-3; D is uncertain. Germline V gives CDR1 SGHAT, CDR2 FQDESV (reference sequence). This CDR3 comprises 15 residues. Trimming removed 7 bases from V and 2 bases from J, with 16 bases in between. DNA of the CDR3: TGTGCCAGCACCCCCCCCGGTCCTGCCACAGATACGCAGTATTTT. Its translation: CASTPPGPATDTQYF. The complete variable domain, with remaining parts taken from reference TRBV11-1 and TRBJ2-3, reads EAEVAQSPRYKITEKSQAVAFWCDPISGHATLYWYRQILGQGPELLVQFQDESVVDDSQLPKDRFSAERLKGVDSTLKIQPAELGDSAMYLCASTPPGPATDTQYFGPGTRLTVL.

V and J are TRBV4-1 and TRBJ2-3, with 9 bases identical to TRBD2. The CDR3 has 17 residues. Germline CDR1 and CDR2: MGHRA and YSYEKL. With 4 bases clipped from V and 2 bases from J, the junction kept 10 bases outside the gene matches. The chain's CDR3 is CASSPLTLAGLTDTQYF. CDR3 in DNA: TGCGCCAGCAGCCCCCTTACCCTAGCGGGGCTCACAGATACGCAGTATTTT.